The 29 T cell receptor beta chains below all came from one sample that was sequenced in a study of blood T cell repertoires in COVID-19. Some clones are missing from TCRdb's copy, which holds only in-frame ones; the method was immunoSEQ multiplex PCR. There are approximately 140,000 clones in the sample; about 80% occur only once, and around 3.9% lies in the top ten. The specimen sequenced was PBMCs or T cells enriched from blood (not recorded which). Source of these receptors: a man in his forties or fifties in a cohort exposed to, infected with or recovered from COVID-19 (not recorded which).

This sequence joins TRBV19 and TRBJ1-1, with D hard to call. V was cut by 6 bases and J by 6 bases, with 8 bases left in between. CDR1 is LNHDA, CDR2 SQIVND, per germline (reference sequence). This CDR3 region has 11 residues. Written as DNA, the CDR3 is TGTGCCAGTAGGGACTTTCCTGAAGCTTTCTTT. Its translation: CASRDFPEAFF.

The rearrangement uses TRBV6-5 and TRBJ1-5; a possible D gene is TRBD1 (5 bases). Germline V gives CDR1 MNHEY, CDR2 SVGAGI. Trimming shortened V by 6 bases and J by 2 bases, and 11 bases separated the two germline ends. This CDR3 is built from 14 residues. The CDR3 reads CASRTVGGNQPQHF. The DNA for the CDR3 is TGTGCCAGCAGGACAGTGGGTGGCAATCAGCCCCAGCATTTT.

DNA of the CDR3: TGTGCCAGCAGTTACTCGACGGGGAGCAGTGAAGCTTTCTTT. This codes for CASSYSTGSSEAFF. The rearrangement links TRBV6-5 to TRBJ1-1; no reliable D call. Germline V gene sequence: CDR1 MNHEY, CDR2 SVGAGI. The CDR3 consists of 14 residues. The V end was cut by 0 bases, the J end by 7 bases, with 12 bases between.

The chain is built from TRBV14 and TRBJ1-6; maybe TRBD1 (6 bases). V was clipped by 1 base and J by 7 bases, with 11 bases between them. This CDR3 region has 15 residues. The germline CDR1 and CDR2 sequences are SGHDN and FVKESK. The CDR3 region has the DNA TGTGCCAGCAGCCAAGGAAATCAGGGGAATTCACCCCTCCACTTT. Its protein product is CASSQGNQGNSPLHF.

The CDR3 reads CASSLGQGNTIYF. In DNA form, the CDR3 reads TGTGCCAGCAGCTTAGGACAGGGAAACACCATATATTTT. The chain joins TRBV13 to TRBJ1-3; D remains ambiguous. The CDR3 is 13 amino acids. The germline V gene has CDR1 PRHDT and CDR2 FYEKMQ (reference sequence). With 0 bases removed from V and 4 bases from J, the gap between germline ends came to 4 bases.

The chain joins TRBV27 to TRBJ2-1; 7 positions match TRBD1. This CDR3 has 13 residues. The V and J ends lost 8 bases and 4 bases, in that order; junction bases with no gene match: 5. The V gene's germline CDR1 is MNHEY and CDR2 SMNVEV (reference sequence). Here the CDR3 reads CASQATGYNEQFF. CDR3 sequence (DNA): TGTGCCAGCCAGGCGACAGGGTACAATGAGCAGTTCTTC.

The rearrangement uses TRBV18 and TRBJ1-4, with D possibly TRBD1 on 5 matching bases. CDR1 and CDR2 (germline): KGHSH, LQKENI. Trimming shortened V by 2 bases and J by 0 bases, and 7 bases separated the two germline ends. CDR3 length: 15 residues. For the CDR3, the DNA is TGTGCCAGCTCACCAGGGGCGGCAACTAATGAAAAACTGTTTTTT. Encoded protein: CASSPGAATNEKLFF.

This chain joins TRBV11-2 and TRBJ2-3, with 12 nucleotides matching TRBD2. The V segment lost 5 bases and the J segment 4 bases; nucleotides outside the gene matches: 7. This CDR3 spans 16 amino acids. Per the germline V gene, CDR1 is SGHAT and CDR2 is FQNNGV. The CDR3: CASSPLAGGIPDTQYF. CDR3 DNA sequence: TGTGCCAGCAGCCCACTAGCGGGAGGAATCCCAGATACGCAGTATTTT.

V is TRBV18 and J is TRBJ1-2; D is possibly TRBD1 (6 bases). Trimming left V 3 bases short and J 4 bases short, with 9 bases between. Germline-derived CDR1 and CDR2 are KGHSH and LQKENI. The CDR3 has 13 amino acids. CDR3 nucleotide sequence: TGTGCCAGCTCACCGGACAGCGGCTATGGCTACACCTTC. It yields the protein CASSPDSGYGYTF. Variable domain in full (rest from reference TRBV18 and TRBJ1-2): NAGVMQNPRHLVRRRGQEARLRCSPMKGHSHVYWYRQLPEEGLKFMVYLQKENIIDESGMPKERFSAEFPKEGPSILRIQQVVRGDSAAYFCASSPDSGYGYTFGSGTRLTVV.

CDR3 bases: TGTGCCAGCACCCCCCGAGGTAACTCCTACAATGAGCAGTTCTTC. Translating gives CASTPRGNSYNEQFF. The J gene is TRBJ2-1, the V gene TRBV9; D is unclear. The germline CDR1 and CDR2 sequences are SGDLS and YYNGEE. There are 15 residues in the CDR3. V was pared by 6 bases and J by 0 bases, with 13 bases between.

V usage is TRBV11-2 and J usage is TRBJ2-7, with 8 positions matching TRBD1. The CDR3 extends over 15 amino acids. Germline lookup yields CDR1 SGHAT and CDR2 FQNNGV. J lost 3 bases, V lost 0 bases, and 4 bases had no gene match. The CDR3 sequence is CASSLDIGQGYEQYF. The CDR3 coding sequence is TGTGCCAGCAGCTTAGATATCGGACAGGGCTACGAGCAGTACTTC.

This chain joins TRBV28 and TRBJ2-1; 9 positions agree with TRBD2. The CDR3 contains 17 residues. Per germline, CDR1 MDHEN and CDR2 SYDVKM. The J segment lost 1 base and the V segment lost 4 bases, leaving 8 bases of the junction unmatched. CDR3 nucleotide sequence: TGTGCCAGCAGTTCCCTAGCGGGAATAGGGTCCTACAATGAGCAGTTCTTC. Translated: CASSSLAGIGSYNEQFF.

The rearrangement uses TRBV28 and TRBJ1-6; D ambiguous. The germline CDR1 and CDR2 sequences are MDHEN and SYDVKM. V lost 1 base, J lost 7 bases, and 11 bases lay in between. The CDR3 consists of 15 residues. The DNA for the CDR3 is TGTGCCAGCAGTTTATCGGCAGGAACCAATTCACCCCTCCACTTT. Residues: CASSLSAGTNSPLHF.

This chain connects TRBV18 to TRBJ1-1, with 11 bases aligning to TRBD1. The CDR3 is 13 residues long. V trimming: 5 bases; J trimming: 8 bases; junction bases outside the gene matches: 4. CDR1 is KGHSH, CDR2 LQKENI, per germline. The CDR3 here is CASSGGQGVEAFF. The CDR3 bases are TGTGCCAGCTCAGGGGGACAGGGGGTCGAAGCTTTCTTT.

DNA for the CDR3: TGTGCCAGCAGCTTGGGGCGGGGCTACGAGCAGTACTTC. Encoded protein: CASSLGRGYEQYF. V and J are TRBV7-8 and TRBJ2-7; D is perhaps TRBD2 (6 bases). V was clipped by 3 bases and J by 3 bases, with 9 bases between them. In germline, CDR1 is SGHVS, CDR2 FQNEAQ. This CDR3 has 13 amino acids.

The sample holds a few counts of this clone. V usage is TRBV13 and J usage is TRBJ1-3, with D possibly TRBD1 on 6 matching bases. This CDR3 is 14 amino acids long. Germline CDR1 is PRHDT and CDR2 is FYEKMQ (reference sequence). The V end lost 5 bases, the J end lost 1 base, and 9 bases lay between the germline ends. The CDR3 bases are TGTGCCAGCAGCCCAACAGGGTCTGGAAACACCATATATTTT. The encoded protein is CASSPTGSGNTIYF.

This clone occurred once. This chain connects TRBV18 to TRBJ2-5; weak D call: TRBD1 (5 bases). Germline V gene data show CDR1 as KGHSH and CDR2 as LQKENI. This CDR3 region has 14 residues. V gave up 1 base and J gave up 4 bases, with 10 bases separating them. The CDR3 sequence: CASSPLGEGETQYF. CDR3 nucleotide sequence: TGTGCCAGCTCACCACTAGGGGAAGGAGAGACCCAGTACTTC. Filled out from reference TRBV18 and TRBJ2-5, the complete variable domain reads NAGVMQNPRHLVRRRGQEARLRCSPMKGHSHVYWYRQLPEEGLKFMVYLQKENIIDESGMPKERFSAEFPKEGPSILRIQQVVRGDSAAYFCASSPLGEGETQYFGPGTRLLVL.

The chain uses TRBV13 and TRBJ2-1; D perhaps matches TRBD2 (6 bases). Per the germline V gene, CDR1 is PRHDT and CDR2 is FYEKMQ (reference sequence). The CDR3 covers 15 residues. With 3 bases removed from V and 6 bases from J, the gap between germline ends came to 15 bases. CDR3 DNA sequence: TGTGCCAGCAGCTTGGGGGGTAGCGGCCCCAATGAGCAGTTCTTC. Amino acid sequence: CASSLGGSGPNEQFF.

CDR3 nucleotide sequence: TGTGCCAGCAGCTTGGGGGGCGGGGGATACGAGCAGTACTTC. Translating it yields CASSLGGGGYEQYF. The chain carries TRBV5-6 and TRBJ2-7, with TRBD2 identical over 7 bases. The CDR3 totals 14 residues. Per germline, CDR1 SGHDT and CDR2 YYEEEE. Unmatched junction bases numbered 4, after V lost 0 bases and J lost 4 bases.

The rearrangement uses TRBV11-2 and TRBJ1-3, with 7 nucleotides matching TRBD1. V lost 3 bases to trimming and J lost 0 bases; unmatched junction nucleotides: 8. Germline V lookup: CDR1 SGHAT, CDR2 FQNNGV. The CDR3 has 17 residues. In DNA form, the CDR3 reads TGTGCCAGCAGCTTTGAGGGGGCCAAATACTCTGGAAACACCATATATTTT. It encodes CASSFEGAKYSGNTIYF.

V is TRBV29-1 and J is TRBJ2-7, with D tentatively TRBD2 (5 bases). The CDR3 sequence is 14 residues long. Trimming stripped 1 base from V and 4 bases from J, with 14 bases between. The germline CDR1 and CDR2 sequences are SQVTM and ANQGSEA. CDR3 amino acids: CSVEGVGKAYEQYF. CDR3 nucleotide sequence: TGCAGCGTTGAAGGGGTCGGGAAGGCATACGAGCAGTACTTC.

To note about this clone: The sample contains more than one DNA sequence encoding this CDR3. The rearrangement links TRBV5-1 to TRBJ2-2, with D possibly TRBD1 on 5 matching bases. With 2 bases removed from V and 0 bases from J, the gap between germline ends came to 8 bases. The length of the CDR3 is 15 residues. Germline assignment: CDR1 SGHRS and CDR2 YFSETQ. This chain's CDR3 is CASSLRTTNTGELFF. The CDR3, as DNA: TGCGCCAGCAGCTTACGGACAACGAACACCGGGGAGCTGTTTTTT.

V is TRBV3-1 (or the pseudogene TRBV3-2) and J is TRBJ2-1, with 8 bases identical to TRBD2. Germline V gene sequence: CDR1 LGHDT, CDR2 YNNKEL (reference sequence). The trim removed 0 bases at V and 3 bases at J, leaving 7 bases unmatched. This CDR3 is 17 amino acids long. CDR3 DNA sequence: TGTGCCAGCAGCCAAGAGGGAGGCGGGGGGCACTACAATGAGCAGTTCTTC. Translating gives CASSQEGGGGHYNEQFF.

This chain uses TRBV5-6 with TRBJ2-5; the D gene is possibly TRBD2 (6 bases). This CDR3 has 15 residues. Trimming removed 0 bases at V and 5 bases at J, with 14 bases between. Germline V gene sequence: CDR1 SGHDT, CDR2 YYEEEE. The CDR3: CASSLALGGVETQYF. CDR3 nucleotides: TGTGCCAGCAGCTTGGCATTGGGCGGGGTTGAGACCCAGTACTTC.

The CDR3 region is CATRSFQGSSGNTIYF. In DNA, the CDR3 is TGTGCCACCAGAAGTTTCCAGGGGAGCTCTGGAAACACCATATATTTT. The rearrangement uses TRBV24-1 and TRBJ1-3, with a possible D match to TRBD1 (6 bases). The CDR3 sequence is 16 residues long. The germline V gene has CDR1 KGHDR and CDR2 SFDVKD. The V end was cut by 7 bases, the J end by 0 bases, with 15 bases between.

The rearrangement links TRBV7-2 to TRBJ1-3; tentative D call: TRBD1 (5 bases). Germline V CDR1 and CDR2: SGHTA, FQGNSA. The length of the CDR3 is 17 residues. V lost 1 base, J lost 0 bases, and 13 bases lay in between. This CDR3 reads CASSLEGSYGSGNTIYF. The DNA for the CDR3 is TGTGCCAGCAGCTTAGAGGGGTCTTACGGCTCTGGAAACACCATATATTTT.

This clone has just one count. This chain uses TRBV7-2 with TRBJ2-3; possible D gene TRBD2, 6 bases. The CDR3 contains 16 residues. The V gene lost 1 base and the J gene lost 5 bases, with 16 bases spanning the gap. Germline CDR1 is SGHTA and CDR2 is FQGNSA. The CDR3 nucleotides read TGTGCCAGCAGCTTAGTGGCGGGGCGGGGTGGAGATACGCAGTATTTT. Translated, it gives CASSLVAGRGGDTQYF.

The rearrangement joins TRBV30 to TRBJ2-3; D gene unclear. From germline, CDR1 is GTSNPN and CDR2 SVGIG (reference sequence). The V end lost 2 bases, the J end lost 2 bases, and 2 bases lay between the germline ends. The CDR3 runs to 11 residues. CDR3 bases: TGTGCCTGGAGTCTCACAGATACGCAGTATTTT. This encodes CAWSLTDTQYF.

The gene calls are TRBV7-3 and TRBJ2-5; possibly TRBD2 for D (5 bases). This CDR3 is 13 amino acids long. Per the germline V gene, CDR1 is SGHTA and CDR2 is FQGTGA. Trimming removed 3 bases at V and 5 bases at J, with 10 bases between. The CDR3 spells CASSFGPGETQYF. The CDR3 DNA reads TGTGCCAGCAGCTTCGGCCCGGGGGAGACCCAGTACTTC.